The source of this T cell receptor beta chain is a study of cytomegalovirus exposure and HLA in healthy donors. Trimming stripped 7 bases from V and 3 bases from J, with 16 bases between. Germline V gene lookup returns CDR1 LNHDA and CDR2 SQIVND (reference sequence). There are 15 residues in the CDR3. Amplification used 60 Vbeta primers and 13 Jbeta primers. Some clones are missing from TCRdb's copy, which holds only in-frame ones; the method was immunoSEQ multiplex PCR. The table records under 110,000 clones, about four fifths of them present only once. Sample: PBMCs. This TCR was recovered from a woman between 50 and 59 years old in good health and CMV-seropositive. The chain recombines TRBV19 with TRBJ2-1, with D tentatively TRBD2 (6 bases). The CDR3 protein is CASTQGLGNYNEQFF. CDR3 sequence (DNA): TGTGCCAGTACCCAGGGACTTGGGAACTACAATGAGCAGTTCTTC.